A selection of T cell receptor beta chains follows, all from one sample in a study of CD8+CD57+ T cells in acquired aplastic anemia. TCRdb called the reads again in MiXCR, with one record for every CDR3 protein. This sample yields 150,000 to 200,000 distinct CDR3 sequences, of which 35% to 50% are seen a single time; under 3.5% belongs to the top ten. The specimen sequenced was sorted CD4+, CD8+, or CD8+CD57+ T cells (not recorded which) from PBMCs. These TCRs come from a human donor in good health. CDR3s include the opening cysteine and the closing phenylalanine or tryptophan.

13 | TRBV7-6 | CARPQGASYEQYF
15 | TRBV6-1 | CASSEIGRSSYGYTF
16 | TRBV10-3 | CAISEFEGRSSYEQYF
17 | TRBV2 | CASSEALGLAGGETQYF
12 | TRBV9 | CASSVVGSEQFF
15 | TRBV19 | CASSIPGLRNQPQHF
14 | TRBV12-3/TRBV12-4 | CASGAGRSGETQYF
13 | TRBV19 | CASRPRGNTEAFF
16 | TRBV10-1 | CASSEPGQGLNQPQHF
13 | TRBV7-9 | CASSLDGGTEAFF
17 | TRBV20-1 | CSARGASGQGRNSPLHF
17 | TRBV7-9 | CASSSSQGGMLTDTQYF
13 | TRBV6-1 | CASSEGEFSPLHF
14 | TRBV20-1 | CSASPGQGADERYF
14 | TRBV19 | CASTPGGSGNTIYF
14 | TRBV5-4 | CASSLWFWNTEAFF
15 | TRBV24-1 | CATSRGQGNNQPQHF